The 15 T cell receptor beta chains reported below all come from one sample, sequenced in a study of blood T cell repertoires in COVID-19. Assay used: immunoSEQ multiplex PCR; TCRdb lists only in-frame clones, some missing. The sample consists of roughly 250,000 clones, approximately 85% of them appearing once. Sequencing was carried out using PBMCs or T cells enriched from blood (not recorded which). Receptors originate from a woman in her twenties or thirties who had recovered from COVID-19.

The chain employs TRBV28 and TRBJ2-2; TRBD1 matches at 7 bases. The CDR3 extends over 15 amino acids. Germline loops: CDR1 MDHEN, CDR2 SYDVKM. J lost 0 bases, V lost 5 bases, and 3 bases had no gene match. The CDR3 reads CASSRQGTNTGELFF. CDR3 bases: TGTGCCAGCAGTCGACAGGGAACGAACACCGGGGAGCTGTTTTTT.

CDR3 protein: CASSSRTARDTIYF. CDR3 in DNA: TGTGCCAGCAGTTCGAGGACAGCCCGAGACACCATATATTTT. This chain joins TRBV28 and TRBJ1-3, with a possible D match to TRBD1 (6 bases). The ends were cut back, 4 bases at V and 8 bases at J, with 15 bases in the middle. CDR3 size: 14 residues. Germline CDR1 and CDR2: MDHEN and SYDVKM.

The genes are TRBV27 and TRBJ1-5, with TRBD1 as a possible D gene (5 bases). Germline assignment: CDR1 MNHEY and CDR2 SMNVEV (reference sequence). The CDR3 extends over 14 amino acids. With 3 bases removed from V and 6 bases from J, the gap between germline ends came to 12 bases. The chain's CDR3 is CASSFGQGSQPQHF. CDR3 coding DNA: TGTGCCAGCAGTTTTGGTCAGGGAAGTCAGCCCCAGCATTTT.

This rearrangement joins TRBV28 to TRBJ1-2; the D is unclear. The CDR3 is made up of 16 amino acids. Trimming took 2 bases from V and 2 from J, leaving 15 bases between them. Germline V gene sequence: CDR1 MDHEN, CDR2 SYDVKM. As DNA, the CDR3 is TGTGCCAGCAGTTTAACCCCCTGGGCGAAAAACTATGGCTACACCTTC. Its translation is CASSLTPWAKNYGYTF.

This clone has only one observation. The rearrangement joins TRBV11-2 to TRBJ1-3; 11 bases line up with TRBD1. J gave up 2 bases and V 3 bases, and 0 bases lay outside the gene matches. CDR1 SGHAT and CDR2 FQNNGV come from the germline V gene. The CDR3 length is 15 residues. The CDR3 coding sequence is TGTGCCAGCAGCTTGGGACAGGGGGCTGGAAACACCATATATTTT. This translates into CASSLGQGAGNTIYF.

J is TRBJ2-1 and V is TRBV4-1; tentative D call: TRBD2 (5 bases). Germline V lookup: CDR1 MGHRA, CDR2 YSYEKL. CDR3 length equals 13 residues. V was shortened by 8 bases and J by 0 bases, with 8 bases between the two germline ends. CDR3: CASRGGSYNEQFF. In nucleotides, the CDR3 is TGCGCCAGCCGAGGAGGCTCCTACAATGAGCAGTTCTTC.

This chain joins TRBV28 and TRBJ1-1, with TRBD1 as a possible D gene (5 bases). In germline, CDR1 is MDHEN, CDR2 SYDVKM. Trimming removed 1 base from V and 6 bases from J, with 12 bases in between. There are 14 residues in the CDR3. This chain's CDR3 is CASSLSQGTAEAFF. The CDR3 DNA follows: TGTGCCAGCAGTTTATCCCAGGGCACGGCTGAAGCTTTCTTT.

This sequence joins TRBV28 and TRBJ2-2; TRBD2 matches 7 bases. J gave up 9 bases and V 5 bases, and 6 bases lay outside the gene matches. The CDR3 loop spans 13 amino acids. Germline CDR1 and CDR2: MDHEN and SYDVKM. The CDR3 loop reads CASSPMGTRELFF. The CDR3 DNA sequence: TGTGCCAGCAGTCCCATGGGGACTAGGGAGCTGTTTTTT.

The CDR3 spells CASSLGAGQGFEKLFF. The CDR3 nucleotides are TGTGCCAGCAGCTTAGGAGCGGGACAGGGATTTGAAAAACTGTTTTTT. The chain employs TRBV7-9 and TRBJ1-4, with 9 bases matching TRBD1. CDR3 length equals 16 residues. V gave up 1 base and J gave up 7 bases; unmatched junction bases: 7. Germline V gene sequence: CDR1 SEHNR, CDR2 FQNEAQ (reference sequence).

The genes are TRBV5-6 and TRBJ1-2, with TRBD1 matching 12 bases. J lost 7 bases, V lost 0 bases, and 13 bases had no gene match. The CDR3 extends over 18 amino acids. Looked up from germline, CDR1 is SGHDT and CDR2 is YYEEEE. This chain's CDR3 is CASSLEGDRGLPFRGYTF. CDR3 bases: TGTGCCAGCAGCTTGGAGGGGGACAGGGGGCTCCCGTTTCGTGGCTACACCTTC.

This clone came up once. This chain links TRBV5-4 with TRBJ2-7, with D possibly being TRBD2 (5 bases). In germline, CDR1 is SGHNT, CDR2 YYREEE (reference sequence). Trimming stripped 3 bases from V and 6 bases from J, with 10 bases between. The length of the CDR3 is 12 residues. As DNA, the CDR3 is TGTGCCAGCAGCTCGGACTCTTTCGAGCAGTACTTC. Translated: CASSSDSFEQYF. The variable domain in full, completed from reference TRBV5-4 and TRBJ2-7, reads ETGVTQSPTHLIKTRGQQVTLRCSSQSGHNTVSWYQQALGQGPQFIFQYYREEENGRGNFPPRFSGLQFPNYSSELNVNALELDDSALYLCASSSDSFEQYFGPGTRLTVT.

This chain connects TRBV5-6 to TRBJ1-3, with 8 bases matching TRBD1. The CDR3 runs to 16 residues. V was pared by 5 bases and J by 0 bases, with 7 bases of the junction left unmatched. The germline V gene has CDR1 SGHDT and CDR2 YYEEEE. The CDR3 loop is CASSSTGDASGNTIYF. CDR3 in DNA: TGTGCCAGCAGTTCGACAGGGGATGCCTCTGGAAACACCATATATTTT.

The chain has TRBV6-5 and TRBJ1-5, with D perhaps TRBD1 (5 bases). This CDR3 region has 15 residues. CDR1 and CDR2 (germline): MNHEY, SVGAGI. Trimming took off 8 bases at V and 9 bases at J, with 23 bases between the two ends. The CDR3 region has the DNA TGTGCCAGCGCACGGGGGTCCAACCCCTGGTCGCCCCAGCATTTT. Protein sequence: CASARGSNPWSPQHF.

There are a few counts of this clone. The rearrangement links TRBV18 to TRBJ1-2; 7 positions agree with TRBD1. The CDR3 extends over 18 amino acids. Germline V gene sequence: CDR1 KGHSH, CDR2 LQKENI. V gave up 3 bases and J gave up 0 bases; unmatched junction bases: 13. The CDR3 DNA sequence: TGTGCCAGCTCACCCGTCCCGGGACAGAAATCTGCTAACTATGGCTACACCTTC. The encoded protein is CASSPVPGQKSANYGYTF.

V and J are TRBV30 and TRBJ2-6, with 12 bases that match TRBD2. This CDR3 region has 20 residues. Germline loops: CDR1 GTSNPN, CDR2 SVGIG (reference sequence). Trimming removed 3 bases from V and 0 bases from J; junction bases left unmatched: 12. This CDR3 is CAWRGLAGGPRASGANVLTF. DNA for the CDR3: TGTGCCTGGAGGGGTCTAGCGGGAGGGCCGAGGGCCTCTGGGGCCAACGTCCTGACTTTC.